The 24 T cell receptor beta chains below come from one sample, sequenced in a study of cytomegalovirus exposure and HLA in healthy donors. The assay was immunoSEQ multiplex PCR, and TCRdb's table has in-frame clones only and misses some. The table includes approximately 110,000 clones, approximately 94% detected once. The sequencing input was PBMCs. These receptors all stem from a woman aged 18 to 35 in good health and CMV-seronegative.

V gene TRBV9 combines with J gene TRBJ1-3; possibly TRBD1 for D (5 bases). This CDR3 region has 17 residues. CDR1 is SGDLS and CDR2 is YYNGEE in the germline V gene. The V gene lost 0 bases and the J gene lost 1 base, with 14 bases spanning the gap. CDR3 nucleotides: TGTGCCAGCAGCGTAGAGGTCGACAGACGGTCTGGAAACACCATATATTTT. Translated, it gives CASSVEVDRRSGNTIYF.

The CDR3 sequence: CASTRGGEEKLFF. The CDR3 coding sequence is TGTGCCAGTACCCGGGGGGGTGAGGAAAAACTGTTTTTT. The V call is TRBV28, the J call TRBJ1-4; the D gene is possibly TRBD1 (5 bases). The germline gives CDR1 MDHEN, CDR2 SYDVKM. The CDR3 is made up of 13 amino acids. V was cut by 9 bases and J by 8 bases, with 16 bases left in between.

The V and J genes are TRBV6-1 and TRBJ2-1; a possible D gene is TRBD2 (6 bases). Germline lookup yields CDR1 MNHNS and CDR2 SASEGT. Between the trimmed V and J ends, which lost 6 bases and 8 bases, there was a span of 20 bases. The CDR3 is 15 amino acids. For the CDR3, the DNA is TGTGCCAGCAGCGACCGGGACTCCCCCTTGGATGAGCAGTTCTTC. Translation: CASSDRDSPLDEQFF.

This chain joins TRBV18 and TRBJ2-3, with a possible D match to TRBD2 (6 bases). The CDR3 has 16 residues. Germline V CDR1 and CDR2: KGHSH, LQKENI. V lost 3 bases and J lost 2, with 15 bases in between. The CDR3 DNA reads TGTGCCAGCTCACCCCGTTCCGCGGGAAACACAGATACGCAGTATTTT. Its protein product is CASSPRSAGNTDTQYF.

V and J are TRBV7-9 and TRBJ2-1, with no clear D. This CDR3 is built from 14 residues. Germline CDR1 is SEHNR and CDR2 is FQNEAQ (reference sequence). V lost 1 base, J lost 4 bases, and 8 bases lay in between. In DNA form, the CDR3 reads TGTGCCAGCAGCTTAGAACTATTATACAATGAGCAGTTCTTC. This gives the protein CASSLELLYNEQFF.

The J gene is TRBJ2-7, the V gene TRBV27, with D tentatively TRBD1 (6 bases). This CDR3 has 11 residues. With 7 bases removed from V and 2 bases from J, the gap between germline ends came to 6 bases. From germline, CDR1 is MNHEY and CDR2 SMNVEV (reference sequence). The DNA for the CDR3 is TGTGCCAGCAAGGGGGCCTACGAGCAGTACTTC. Residues: CASKGAYEQYF.

This clone was detected ten times or more. The CDR3 region has the DNA TGTGCCAGCAGTGAACTAGCGGGTTCGGGAGATACGCAGTATTTT. Protein sequence: CASSELAGSGDTQYF. This chain joins TRBV6-4 and TRBJ2-3, with 9 bases identical to TRBD2. The CDR3 is made up of 15 amino acids. V was pared by 3 bases and J by 5 bases, with 6 bases of the junction left unmatched. Germline V gene data show CDR1 as MRHNA and CDR2 as SNTAGT.

The genes are TRBV28 and TRBJ1-5; no clear D. CDR3 size: 17 residues. The germline gives CDR1 MDHEN, CDR2 SYDVKM. Trimming took 9 bases from V and 0 from J, leaving 21 bases between them. The CDR3, as DNA: TGTGCCAGTATCAGTTTCTATCAGGCCCTTAGCAATCAGCCCCAGCATTTT. This encodes CASISFYQALSNQPQHF.

This sequence joins TRBV16 and TRBJ1-4; perhaps TRBD1 as D (6 bases). There are 15 residues in the CDR3. From germline, CDR1 is KGHSY and CDR2 FQNENV. Deletions cut 5 bases from V and 6 bases from J, with 16 bases between. CDR3 sequence: CASSSWRGPDEKLFF. Written as DNA, the CDR3 is TGTGCCAGCAGCTCATGGCGGGGGCCGGATGAAAAACTGTTTTTT.

V usage is TRBV2 and J usage is TRBJ2-2, with a tentative D call TRBD1 (6 bases). CDR3 length: 14 residues. V dropped 5 bases and J dropped 7 bases, with 14 bases sitting between them. The germline V gene encodes CDR1 SNHLY and CDR2 FYNNEI. In nucleotides, the CDR3 is TGTGCCAGCAGTATACAGGGCTTCGGCGGGGAGCTGTTTTTT. Its translation: CASSIQGFGGELFF.

The gene calls are TRBV19 and TRBJ1-5; 10 bases are a match to TRBD1. J was trimmed by 4 bases and V by 4 bases; bases with no gene match: 10. CDR1 is LNHDA and CDR2 is SQIVND in the germline V gene (reference sequence). This CDR3 is built from 17 residues. CDR3 in DNA: TGTGCCAGTAGTACCGGGACAGGGGCCCTAAGTAATCAGCCCCAGCATTTT. Protein sequence: CASSTGTGALSNQPQHF.

This clone has a handful of counts. This chain joins TRBV6-1 and TRBJ1-2; 7 bases are shared with TRBD1. There are 13 residues in the CDR3. Germline V gene sequence: CDR1 MNHNS, CDR2 SASEGT. The junction had 2 bases not matched to a gene; V was cut back by 2 bases and J by 5 bases. CDR3 protein: CASSESGQYGYTF. The CDR3 DNA is TGTGCCAGCAGTGAATCGGGACAGTATGGCTACACCTTC.

This chain uses TRBV4-2 with TRBJ2-3, with 10 bases that match TRBD2. Germline trimming cut 1 base from V and 2 bases from J; bases unmatched to any gene: 9. The CDR3 is 18 residues long. The V gene's germline CDR1 is LGHNA and CDR2 YNFKEQ. Here the CDR3 DNA reads TGTGCCAGCAGCCAAGGGTCCCGACTAGCGGGTCTCACAGATACGCAGTATTTT. It codes for CASSQGSRLAGLTDTQYF.

Notes on this clone: One end of the junction fails to match germline, which may point to a read error. This chain uses TRBV7-6 with TRBJ2-1; 9 bases fit TRBD1. The CDR3 is 13 residues long. CDR1 and CDR2 from the germline V gene are SGHVS and FNYEAQ. The CDR3 region has the DNA TGTGCCAGCAGCTTAGCGTGGGACAGGGAGGGAGTCTTC. Amino acid sequence: CASSLAWDREGVF.

The DNA for the CDR3 is TGTGCCAGCAGCTTAACATTGGGGGCCGAGCAGTACTTC. This codes for CASSLTLGAEQYF. The J gene is TRBJ2-7, the V gene TRBV7-3, with TRBD1 as a possible D gene (6 bases). The V end was cut by 0 bases, the J end by 6 bases, with 9 bases between. Germline-derived CDR1 and CDR2 are SGHTA and FQGTGA. This CDR3 spans 13 amino acids.

V gene TRBV4-2 combines with J gene TRBJ2-3, with D hard to call. Trimming removed 3 bases at V and 1 base at J, with 17 bases between. CDR3 length: 17 amino acids. Germline assignment: CDR1 LGHNA and CDR2 YNFKEQ. The CDR3 here is CASSHTSPKGGTDTQYF. The CDR3 nucleotides are TGTGCCAGCAGCCACACCAGCCCTAAAGGAGGCACAGATACGCAGTATTTT.

The chain joins TRBV19 to TRBJ2-2, with D perhaps matching TRBD1 (6 bases). The CDR3 totals 15 residues. Germline V lookup: CDR1 LNHDA, CDR2 SQIVND (reference sequence). The ends were cut back, 5 bases at V and 3 bases at J, with 13 bases in the middle. This chain's CDR3 is CASSPTGMDTGELFF. CDR3 bases: TGTGCCAGTAGTCCTACAGGGATGGACACCGGGGAGCTGTTTTTT.

This chain joins TRBV11-2 and TRBJ2-1, with 8 bases fitting TRBD1. CDR1 and CDR2 (germline): SGHAT, FQNNGV. After removal of 2 bases from V and 9 bases from J, the junction contained 6 bases not matched to a gene. The CDR3 is 14 residues long. CDR3: CASSLQTGVGEQFF. CDR3 sequence (DNA): TGTGCCAGCAGCTTACAGACAGGGGTTGGTGAGCAGTTCTTC.

The V call is TRBV5-1, the J call TRBJ1-2, with 10 bases aligning to TRBD1. Losses at the gene ends were 0 bases for V and 7 bases for J; bases not matched to a gene: 3. This CDR3 spans 14 amino acids. Germline V gene data show CDR1 as SGHRS and CDR2 as YFSETQ. The CDR3 loop is CASSLAGQGGGYTF. CDR3 nucleotide sequence: TGCGCCAGCAGCTTGGCCGGACAGGGGGGTGGCTACACCTTC.

The rearrangement joins TRBV5-1 to TRBJ1-1; perhaps TRBD1 as D (6 bases). Per germline, CDR1 SGHRS and CDR2 YFSETQ. The length of the CDR3 is 16 residues. Deletions cut 1 base from V and 1 base from J, with 14 bases between. CDR3 nucleotide sequence: TGCGCCAGCAGCTTGTCCGGGACACGGTCGAACACTGAAGCTTTCTTT. Amino acids: CASSLSGTRSNTEAFF.

The chain carries TRBV6-6 and TRBJ1-2, with D possibly TRBD1 on 6 matching bases. The CDR3 is made up of 13 amino acids. V shed 6 bases and J shed 4 bases, with 12 bases lying between them. In germline, CDR1 is MNHNY, CDR2 SVGAGI (reference sequence). In nucleotides, the CDR3 is TGTGCCAGCAGGCCTCGGGACACCTATGGCTACACCTTC. Amino acid sequence: CASRPRDTYGYTF.

The chain has TRBV6-5 and TRBJ1-1; D not certain. Per germline, CDR1 MNHEY and CDR2 SVGAGI. CDR3 size: 16 residues. The ends were cut back, 0 bases at V and 0 bases at J, with 11 bases in the middle. The CDR3 sequence: CASSYSVASMNTEAFF. As DNA, the CDR3 is TGTGCCAGCAGTTACTCGGTGGCAAGTATGAACACTGAAGCTTTCTTT.

Remarks on this clone: Other DNA sequences in the sample encode the same CDR3. In nucleotides, the CDR3 is TGTGCCAGCAGCTTACCAGGGTACGAGCAGTACTTC. Its protein is CASSLPGYEQYF. The rearrangement uses TRBV7-9 and TRBJ2-7, with D maybe TRBD1 (5 bases). Trimming cost V 2 bases and J 4 bases, with 6 bases left between them. The CDR3 is 12 amino acids. Germline V gene lookup returns CDR1 SEHNR and CDR2 FQNEAQ (reference sequence).

This chain uses TRBV19 with TRBJ2-5; D possibly corresponds to TRBD2 (5 bases). Deletions cut 4 bases from V and 4 bases from J, with 13 bases between. The CDR3 contains 14 residues. In germline, CDR1 is LNHDA, CDR2 SQIVND (reference sequence). The CDR3 sequence is CASSNGGWRETQYF. CDR3 bases: TGTGCCAGTAGTAATGGCGGGTGGAGAGAGACCCAGTACTTC.